This is a list of T cell receptor beta chains from one sample in a study of T cells in tumors after PD-1 blockade. The repertoire was sequenced with immunoSEQ multiplex PCR; TCRdb's copy has only in-frame clones and lacks some. The sample contains about 13,000 clones, 63% of which appear only once. The source material was tumor tissue, sampled before anti-PD-1 treatment. Every receptor here comes from a human donor with cutaneous squamous cell carcinoma. Each CDR3 is given with its conserved first and last residue. A D gene is named only where the DNA matches it firmly. The size of a clone is reported for some rows only, either as once, few or many, or as a class for expanded clones.

size	V	D	J	CDR3	DNA
few	TRBV18	.	TRBJ1-5	CASSPNREPNQPQHF	TGTGCCAGCTCGCCTAACAGGGAACCTAATCAGCCCCAGCATTTT
.	TRBV6-5	TRBD2	TRBJ2-1	CASSRGLANEQFF	TGTGCCAGCAGTCGCGGACTAGCCAATGAGCAGTTCTTC
medium-sized	TRBV7-8	TRBD1	TRBJ2-1	CASSHTTTGGWNEQFF	TGTGCCAGCAGCCATACCACCACAGGGGGCTGGAATGAGCAGTTCTTC
.	TRBV10-2	TRBD2	TRBJ2-5	CASRRTSGGASETQYF	TGCGCCAGCAGGCGGACTAGCGGGGGGGCGTCTGAGACCCAGTACTTC
.	TRBV6-6	TRBD1	TRBJ2-1	CASSYSYRGAGNEQFF	TGTGCCAGCAGTTACTCATACAGGGGTGCTGGCAATGAGCAGTTCTTC
.	TRBV14	TRBD1	TRBJ1-1	CASSLDRGTVITEAFF	TGTGCCAGCAGCCTCGACAGGGGGACGGTAATCACTGAAGCTTTCTTT
few	TRBV7-9	.	TRBJ2-4	CASSDYYADIQYF	TGTGCCAGCAGCGATTACTATGCGGACATTCAGTACTTC
few	TRBV5-1	.	TRBJ1-2	CASSSQGRDGYTF	TGCGCCAGCAGCTCCCAGGGGAGGGATGGCTACACCTTC
.	TRBV3-1/TRBV3-2	.	TRBJ2-1	CASSSRGGSYNEQFF	TGTGCCAGCAGCTCTCGAGGTGGGTCCTACAATGAGCAGTTCTTC
.	TRBV6-6	.	TRBJ2-3	CASSWIAGKTDTQYF	TGTGCCAGCAGTTGGATAGCAGGAAAAACAGATACGCAGTATTTT
.	TRBV5-1	TRBD2	TRBJ2-3	CASMRGGSTDTQYF	TGCGCCAGCATGCGCGGGGGTAGCACAGATACGCAGTATTTT
.	TRBV15	TRBD2	TRBJ2-5	CATSTRGGSETQYF	TGTGCCACCAGCACCCGGGGGGGGTCTGAGACCCAGTACTTC
.	TRBV7-9	TRBD1	TRBJ2-2	CASSHGQGGANTGELFF	TGTGCCAGCAGCCATGGACAGGGGGGAGCGAACACCGGGGAGCTGTTTTTT
.	TRBV9	TRBD1	TRBJ2-7	CASSAPTTGAEQYF	TGTGCCAGCAGCGCCCCAACTACAGGGGCCGAGCAGTACTTC
.	TRBV14	.	TRBJ2-6	CASSHLGVGANVLTF	TGTGCCAGCAGCCATTTGGGTGTTGGGGCCAACGTCCTGACTTTC
once	TRBV10-2	.	TRBJ1-1	CAIGAGAGTEAFF	TGCGCCATAGGGGCAGGGGCAGGTACTGAAGCTTTCTTT